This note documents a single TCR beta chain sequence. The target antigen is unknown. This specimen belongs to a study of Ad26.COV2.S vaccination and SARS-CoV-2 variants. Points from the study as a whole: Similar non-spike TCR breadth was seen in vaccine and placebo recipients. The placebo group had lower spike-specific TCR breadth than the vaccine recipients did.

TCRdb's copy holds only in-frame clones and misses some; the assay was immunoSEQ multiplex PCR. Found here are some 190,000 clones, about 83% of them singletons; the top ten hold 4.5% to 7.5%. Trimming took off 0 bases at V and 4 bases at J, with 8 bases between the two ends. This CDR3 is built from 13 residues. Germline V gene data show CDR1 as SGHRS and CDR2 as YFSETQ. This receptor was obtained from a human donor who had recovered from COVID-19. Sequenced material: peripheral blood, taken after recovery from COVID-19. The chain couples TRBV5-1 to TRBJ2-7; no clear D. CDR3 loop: CASSLVVGYEQYF. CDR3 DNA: TGCGCCAGCAGCTTGGTTGTAGGGTACGAGCAGTACTTC.